This entry concerns a single T cell receptor (beta chain). In CD8 memory, CD45RO+ cells were put together with CCR7-negative CD45RA+ TemRA cells. The germline V gene encodes CDR1 MRHNA and CDR2 SNTAGT. This CDR3 is built from 15 residues. J lost 0 bases, V lost 8 bases, and 7 bases had no gene match. Using immunoSEQ multiplex PCR, the repertoire was profiled, and TCRdb retains in-frame clones only, with some absent. The table has 400,000 or so clones, 90% to 98% seen once; the top ten hold 0.25% to 0.35%. The sample originates from a study of shared clonotypes between healthy human individuals. This TCR was sampled from a man aged 25 to 45 in good health. Source material: memory CD8+ T cells sorted from blood. The subset is: CD45RO+ cells pooled with CCR7-negative TemRA cells. The rearrangement uses TRBV6-4 and TRBJ1-5, with 7 bases identical to TRBD1. The CDR3 DNA follows: TGTGCCAGCGGGACACAGGGGTGTAGCAATCAGCCCCAGCATTTT. This sequence encodes CASGTQGCSNQPQHF.